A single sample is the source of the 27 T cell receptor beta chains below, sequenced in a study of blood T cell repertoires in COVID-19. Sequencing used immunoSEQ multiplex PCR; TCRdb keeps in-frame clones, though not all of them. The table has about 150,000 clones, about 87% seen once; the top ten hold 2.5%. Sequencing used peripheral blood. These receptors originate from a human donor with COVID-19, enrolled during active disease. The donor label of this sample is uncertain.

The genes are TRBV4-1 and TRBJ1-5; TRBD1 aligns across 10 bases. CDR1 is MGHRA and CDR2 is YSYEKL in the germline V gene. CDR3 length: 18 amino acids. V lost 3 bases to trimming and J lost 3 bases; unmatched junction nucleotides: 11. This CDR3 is CASSHLYPGTGDNQPQHF. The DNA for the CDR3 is TGCGCCAGCAGCCATCTGTACCCCGGGACAGGGGACAATCAGCCCCAGCATTTT.

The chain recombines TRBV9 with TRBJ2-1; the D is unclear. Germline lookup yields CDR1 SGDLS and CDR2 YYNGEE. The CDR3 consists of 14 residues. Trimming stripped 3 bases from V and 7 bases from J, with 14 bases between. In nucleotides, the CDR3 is TGTGCCAGCAGCGACCGACTGGAACCTAATGAGCAGTTCTTC. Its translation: CASSDRLEPNEQFF. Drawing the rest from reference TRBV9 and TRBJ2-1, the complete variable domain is DSGVTQTPKHLITATGQRVTLRCSPRSGDLSVYWYQQSLDQGLQFLIQYYNGEERAKGNILERFSAQQFPDLHSELNLSSLELGDSALYFCASSDRLEPNEQFFGPGTRLTVL.

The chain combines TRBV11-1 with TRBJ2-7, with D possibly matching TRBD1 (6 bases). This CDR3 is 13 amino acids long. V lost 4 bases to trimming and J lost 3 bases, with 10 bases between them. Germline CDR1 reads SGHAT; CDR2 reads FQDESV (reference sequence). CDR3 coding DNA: TGTGCCAGCAGCTCGGGACAAATCTACGAGCAGTACTTC. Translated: CASSSGQIYEQYF.

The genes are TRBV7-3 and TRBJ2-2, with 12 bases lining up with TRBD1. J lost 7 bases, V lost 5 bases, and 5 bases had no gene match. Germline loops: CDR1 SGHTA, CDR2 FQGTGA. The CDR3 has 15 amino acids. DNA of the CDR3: TGTGCCAGCAGCCCGGGGACAGGGGGCAGCGGGGAGCTGTTTTTT. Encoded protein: CASSPGTGGSGELFF.

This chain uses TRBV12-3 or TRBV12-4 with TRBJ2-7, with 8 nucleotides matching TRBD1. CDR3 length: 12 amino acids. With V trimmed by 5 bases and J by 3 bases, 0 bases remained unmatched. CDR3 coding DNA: TGTGCCAGCAGTACAGGGGGCTACGAGCAGTACTTC. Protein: CASSTGGYEQYF.

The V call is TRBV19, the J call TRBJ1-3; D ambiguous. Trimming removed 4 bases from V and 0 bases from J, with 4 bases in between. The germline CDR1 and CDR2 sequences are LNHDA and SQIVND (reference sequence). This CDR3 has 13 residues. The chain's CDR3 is CASSTRSGNTIYF. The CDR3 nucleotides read TGTGCCAGTAGTACGCGCTCTGGAAACACCATATATTTT.

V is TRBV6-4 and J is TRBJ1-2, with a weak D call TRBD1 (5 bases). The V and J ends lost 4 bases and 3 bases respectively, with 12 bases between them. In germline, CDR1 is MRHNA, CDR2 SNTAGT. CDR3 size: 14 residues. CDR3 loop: CASSATPGDYGYTF. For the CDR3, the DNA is TGTGCCAGCAGTGCAACTCCGGGGGACTATGGCTACACCTTC.

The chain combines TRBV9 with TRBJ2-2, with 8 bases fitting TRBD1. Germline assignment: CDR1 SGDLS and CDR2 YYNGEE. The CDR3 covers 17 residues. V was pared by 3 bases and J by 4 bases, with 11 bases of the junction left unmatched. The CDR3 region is CASSANSGQALTGELFF. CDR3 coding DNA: TGTGCCAGCAGCGCCAACTCGGGACAGGCCCTCACCGGGGAGCTGTTTTTT.

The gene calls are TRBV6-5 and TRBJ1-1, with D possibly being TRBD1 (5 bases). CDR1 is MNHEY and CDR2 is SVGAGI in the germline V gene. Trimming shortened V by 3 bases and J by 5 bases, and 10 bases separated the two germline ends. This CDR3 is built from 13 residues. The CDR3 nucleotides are TGTGCCAGCAGTTATACAGGAGAGACTGAAGCTTTCTTT. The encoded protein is CASSYTGETEAFF.

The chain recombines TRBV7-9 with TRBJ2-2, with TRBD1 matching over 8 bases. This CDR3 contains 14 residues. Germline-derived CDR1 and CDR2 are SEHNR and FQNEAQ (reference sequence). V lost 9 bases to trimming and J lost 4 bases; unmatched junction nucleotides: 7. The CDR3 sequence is CARTRGQGTGELFF. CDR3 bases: TGTGCCAGAACCAGGGGGCAAGGCACCGGGGAGCTGTTTTTT.

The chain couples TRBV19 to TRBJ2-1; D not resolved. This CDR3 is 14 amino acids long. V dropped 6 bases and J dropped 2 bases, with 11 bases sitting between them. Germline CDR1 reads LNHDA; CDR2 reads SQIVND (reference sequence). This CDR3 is CASSLTVAYNEQFF. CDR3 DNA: TGTGCCAGTAGCCTTACAGTGGCCTACAATGAGCAGTTCTTC.

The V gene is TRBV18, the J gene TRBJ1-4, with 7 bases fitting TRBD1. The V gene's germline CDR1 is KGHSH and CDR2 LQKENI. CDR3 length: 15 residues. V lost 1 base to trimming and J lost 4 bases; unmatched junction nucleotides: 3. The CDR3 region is CASSPRQGDNEKLFF. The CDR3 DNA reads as TGTGCCAGCTCACCACGGCAGGGGGATAATGAAAAACTGTTTTTT.

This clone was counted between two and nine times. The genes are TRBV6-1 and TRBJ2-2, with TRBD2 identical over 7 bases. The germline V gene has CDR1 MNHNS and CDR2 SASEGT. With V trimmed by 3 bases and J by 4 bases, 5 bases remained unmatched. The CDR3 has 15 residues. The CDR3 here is CASSEGSGFTGELFF. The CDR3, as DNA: TGTGCCAGCAGTGAGGGTAGCGGGTTCACCGGGGAGCTGTTTTTT.

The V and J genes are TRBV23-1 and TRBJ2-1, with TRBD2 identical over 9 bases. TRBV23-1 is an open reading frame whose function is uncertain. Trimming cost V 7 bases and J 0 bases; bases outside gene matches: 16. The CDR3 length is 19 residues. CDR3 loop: CASTPRERGAVSSYNEQFF. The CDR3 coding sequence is TGCGCCAGCACCCCCCGGGAGCGGGGGGCCGTAAGCTCCTACAATGAGCAGTTCTTC.

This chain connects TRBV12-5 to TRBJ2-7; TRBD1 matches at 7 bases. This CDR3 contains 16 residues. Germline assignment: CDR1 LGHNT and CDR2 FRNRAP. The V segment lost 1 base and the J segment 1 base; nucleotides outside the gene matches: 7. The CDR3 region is CASGLARDRLSYEQYF. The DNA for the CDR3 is TGTGCTAGTGGTTTGGCCCGGGACAGACTTTCCTACGAGCAGTACTTC.

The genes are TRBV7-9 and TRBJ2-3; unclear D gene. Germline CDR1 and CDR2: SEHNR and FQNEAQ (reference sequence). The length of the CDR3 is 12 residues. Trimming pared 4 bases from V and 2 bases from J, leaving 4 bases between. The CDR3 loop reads CASSSYTDTQYF. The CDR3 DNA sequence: TGTGCCAGCAGCTCTTACACAGATACGCAGTATTTT.

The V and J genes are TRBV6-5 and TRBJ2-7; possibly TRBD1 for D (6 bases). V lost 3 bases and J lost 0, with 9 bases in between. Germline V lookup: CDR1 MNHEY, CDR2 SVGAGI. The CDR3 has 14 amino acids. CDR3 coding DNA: TGTGCCAGCAGTTATGAGGGGGTCTCCTACGAGCAGTACTTC. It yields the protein CASSYEGVSYEQYF.

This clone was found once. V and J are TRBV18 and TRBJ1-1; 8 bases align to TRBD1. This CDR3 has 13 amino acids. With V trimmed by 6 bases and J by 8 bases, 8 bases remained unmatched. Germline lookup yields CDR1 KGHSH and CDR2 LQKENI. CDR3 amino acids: CASSLDRGSEAFF. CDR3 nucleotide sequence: TGTGCCAGCTCTCTTGACAGGGGAAGCGAAGCTTTCTTT.

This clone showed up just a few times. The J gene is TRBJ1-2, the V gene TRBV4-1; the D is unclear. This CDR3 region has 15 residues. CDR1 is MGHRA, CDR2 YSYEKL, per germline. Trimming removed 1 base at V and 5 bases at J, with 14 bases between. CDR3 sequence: CASSQVNANEYGYTF. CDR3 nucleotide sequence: TGCGCCAGCAGCCAAGTGAATGCGAATGAGTATGGCTACACCTTC.

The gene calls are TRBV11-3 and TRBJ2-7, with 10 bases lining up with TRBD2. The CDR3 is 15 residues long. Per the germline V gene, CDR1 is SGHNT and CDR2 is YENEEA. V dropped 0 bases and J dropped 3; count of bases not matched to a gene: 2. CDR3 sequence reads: CASSLDSSGGYEQYF. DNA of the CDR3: TGTGCCAGCAGCTTAGATTCTAGCGGGGGCTACGAGCAGTACTTC.

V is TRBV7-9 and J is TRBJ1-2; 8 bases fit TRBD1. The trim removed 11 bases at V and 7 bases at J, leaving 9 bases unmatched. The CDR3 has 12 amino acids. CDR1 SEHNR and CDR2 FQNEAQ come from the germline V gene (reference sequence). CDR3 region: CAGGQEVFGYTF. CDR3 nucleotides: TGTGCCGGGGGACAGGAAGTTTTTGGCTACACCTTC. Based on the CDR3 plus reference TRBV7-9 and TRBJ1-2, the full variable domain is DTGVSQNPRHKITKRGQNVTFRCDPISEHNRLYWYRQTLGQGPEFLTYFQNEAQLEKSRLLSDRFSAERPKGSFSTLEIQRTEQGDSAMYLCAGGQEVFGYTFGSGTRLTVV.

The CDR3 loop is CASSQDLFAGEPEEQYF. The CDR3 DNA reads TGTGCCAGCAGCCAAGATTTATTTGCGGGGGAGCCTGAGGAGCAGTACTTC. The chain is built from TRBV4-2 and TRBJ2-7; TRBD2 agrees at 7 bases. This CDR3 is built from 17 residues. After removal of 0 bases from V and 7 bases from J, the junction contained 15 bases not matched to a gene. Germline CDR1 and CDR2: LGHNA and YNFKEQ.

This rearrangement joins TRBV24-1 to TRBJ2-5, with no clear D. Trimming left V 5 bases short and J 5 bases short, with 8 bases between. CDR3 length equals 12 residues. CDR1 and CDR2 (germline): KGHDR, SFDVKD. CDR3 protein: CATSVNRETQYF. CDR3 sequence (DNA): TGTGCCACCAGTGTGAACCGGGAGACCCAGTACTTC.

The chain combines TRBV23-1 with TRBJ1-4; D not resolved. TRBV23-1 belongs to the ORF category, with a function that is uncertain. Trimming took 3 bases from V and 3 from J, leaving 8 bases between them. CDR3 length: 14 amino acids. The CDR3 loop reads CASSQRHPNEKLFF. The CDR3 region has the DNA TGCGCCAGCAGTCAGAGACACCCTAATGAAAAACTGTTTTTT.

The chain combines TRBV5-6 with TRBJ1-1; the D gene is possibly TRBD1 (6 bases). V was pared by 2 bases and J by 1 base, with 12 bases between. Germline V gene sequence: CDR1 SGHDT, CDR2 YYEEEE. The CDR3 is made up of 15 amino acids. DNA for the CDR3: TGTGCCAGCAGCTTAAATCTACAGGGGAACACTGAAGCTTTCTTT. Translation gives CASSLNLQGNTEAFF.

In DNA form, the CDR3 reads TGTGCCACCAGTGAAACCGGGACAGAGACGGACGAGCAGTACTTC. This translates into CATSETGTETDEQYF. V is TRBV24-1 and J is TRBJ2-7, with 7 bases lining up with TRBD1. The germline V gene encodes CDR1 KGHDR and CDR2 SFDVKD. The CDR3 extends over 15 amino acids. V gave up 4 bases and J gave up 5 bases; unmatched junction bases: 10.

The CDR3 DNA reads as TGTGCCAGCAGCTCCCCAGTGCGGACTGAAGCTTTCTTT. Amino acids: CASSSPVRTEAFF. The V gene is TRBV5-4, the J gene TRBJ1-1; no definite D call. The germline V gene encodes CDR1 SGHNT and CDR2 YYREEE (reference sequence). There are 13 residues in the CDR3. Trimming left V 3 bases short and J 5 bases short, with 11 bases between.